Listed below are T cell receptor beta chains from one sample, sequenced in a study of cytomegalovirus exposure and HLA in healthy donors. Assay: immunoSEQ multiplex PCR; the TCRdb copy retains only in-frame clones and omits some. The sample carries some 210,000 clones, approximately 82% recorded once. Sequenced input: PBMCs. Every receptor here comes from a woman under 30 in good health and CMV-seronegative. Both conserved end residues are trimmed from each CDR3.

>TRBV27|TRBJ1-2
ASSSSGHPYYGYT
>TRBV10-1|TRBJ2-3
ASSGAPGDTQY
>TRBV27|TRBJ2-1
ASNPRGGRANNEQF
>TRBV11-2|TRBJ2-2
ASSSGPLTGELF
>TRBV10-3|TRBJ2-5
AISGESMETQY
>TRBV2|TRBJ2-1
ASTGGGEQF
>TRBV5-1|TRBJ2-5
ASTPGGTRETQY
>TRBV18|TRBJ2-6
ASTSGTGGIGANVLT
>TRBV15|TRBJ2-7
ATSRAGLTSGTSYEQY
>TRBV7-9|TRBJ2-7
ASSTSGTGNYEQY
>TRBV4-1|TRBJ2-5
ASSQDPRMYQETQY
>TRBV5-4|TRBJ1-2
ASSEDSYGYT
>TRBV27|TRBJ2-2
ASTQGTSLVSGELF